This T cell receptor beta chain derives from a study of siplizumab effects on memory and regulatory T cells. Repertoires were generated with immunoSEQ multiplex PCR, while TCRdb's copy carries only in-frame clones and drops some. Of 100,000 or so clones in the sample, approximately 91% are singletons; the top ten hold about 0.15%. A single count supports this clone. As yet, its antigen is unknown. V lost 6 bases to trimming and J lost 3 bases; unmatched junction nucleotides: 13. Germline values: CDR1 LGHNA, CDR2 YNFKEQ. The CDR3 is made up of 16 amino acids. The study, taken as a whole, reports: Alloreactive clones mapping to unstimulated subsets formed only a minor fraction. Under siplizumab, an average around 69% of mappable alloreactive CD4+ clones were Treg-derived, compared with roughly 27% in controls.

Sequencing was carried out using CD4+ T cells sorted from blood. The chain is built from TRBV4-2 and TRBJ2-5, with 7 bases lining up with TRBD2. This TCR was sampled from a human donor in good health. For the CDR3, the DNA is TGTGCCAGCAGTCTAAGCGGGGCGGCCGGGGAAGAGACCCAGTACTTC. It encodes CASSLSGAAGEETQYF.